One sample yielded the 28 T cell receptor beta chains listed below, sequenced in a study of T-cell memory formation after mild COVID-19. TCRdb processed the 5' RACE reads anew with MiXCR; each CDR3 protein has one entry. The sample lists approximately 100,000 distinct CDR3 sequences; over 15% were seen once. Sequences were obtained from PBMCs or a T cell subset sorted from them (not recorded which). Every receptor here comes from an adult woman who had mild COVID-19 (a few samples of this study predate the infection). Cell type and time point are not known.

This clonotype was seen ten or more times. The CDR3 DNA follows: TGTGCCAGCAGCTTAAGGGGGGTGAGGAAGGATGAGCAGTTCTTC. Amino acids: CASSLRGVRKDEQFF. The rearrangement joins TRBV11-1 to TRBJ2-1; possibly TRBD1 or TRBD2 for D (6 bases each). Germline V gives CDR1 SGHAT, CDR2 FQDESV (reference sequence). The CDR3 runs 15 residues. The V and J ends lost 2 bases and 8 bases respectively, with 16 bases between them.

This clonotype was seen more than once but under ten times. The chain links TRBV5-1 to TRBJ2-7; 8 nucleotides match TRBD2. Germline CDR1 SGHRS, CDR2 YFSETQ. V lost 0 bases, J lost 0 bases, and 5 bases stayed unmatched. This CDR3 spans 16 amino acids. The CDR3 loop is CASSLDSSGSSYEQYF. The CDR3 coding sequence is TGCGCCAGCAGCTTGGATTCGAGCGGGAGCTCCTACGAGCAGTACTTC.

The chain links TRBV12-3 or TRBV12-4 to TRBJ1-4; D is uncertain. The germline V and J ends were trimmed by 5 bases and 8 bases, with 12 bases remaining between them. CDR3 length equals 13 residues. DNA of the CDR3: TGTGCCAGCAGTCCCCGACCCCAAGAAAAACTGTTTTTT. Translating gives CASSPRPQEKLFF.

The CDR3 DNA sequence: TGTGCCAGCAGTTTCTCGGGACCAGGGGAAGAGACCCAGTACTTC. Residues: CASSFSGPGEETQYF. The chain is built from TRBV6-5 and TRBJ2-5, with D tentatively TRBD1 (6 bases). CDR3 size: 15 residues. Between the trimmed V and J ends, which lost 4 bases and 3 bases, there was a span of 15 bases. CDR1 and CDR2 from the germline V gene are MNHEY and SVGAGI.

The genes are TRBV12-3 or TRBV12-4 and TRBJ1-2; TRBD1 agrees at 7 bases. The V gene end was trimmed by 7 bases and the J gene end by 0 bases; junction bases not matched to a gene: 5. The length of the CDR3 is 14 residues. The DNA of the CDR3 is TGTGCCAGCACTGCCGGGACAGCTAACTATGGCTACACCTTC. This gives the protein CASTAGTANYGYTF.

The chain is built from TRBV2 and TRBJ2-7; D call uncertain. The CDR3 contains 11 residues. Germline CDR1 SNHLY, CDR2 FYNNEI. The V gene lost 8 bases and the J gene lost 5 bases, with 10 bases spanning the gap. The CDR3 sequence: CASQLGHEQYF. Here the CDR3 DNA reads TGTGCCAGCCAACTTGGCCACGAGCAGTACTTC.

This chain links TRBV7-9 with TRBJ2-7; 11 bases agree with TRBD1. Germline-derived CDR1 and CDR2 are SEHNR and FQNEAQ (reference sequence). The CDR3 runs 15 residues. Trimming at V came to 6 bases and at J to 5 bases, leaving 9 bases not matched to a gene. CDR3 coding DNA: TGTGCCAGCAGACCCCCCGGGACAGGGGGGAACGAGCAGTACTTC. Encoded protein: CASRPPGTGGNEQYF.

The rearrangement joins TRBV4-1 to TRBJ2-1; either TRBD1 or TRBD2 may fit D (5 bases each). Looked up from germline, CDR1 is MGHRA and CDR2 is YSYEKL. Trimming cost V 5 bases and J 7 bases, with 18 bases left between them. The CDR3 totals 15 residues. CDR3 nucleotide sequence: TGCGCCAGCAGCTCCGATGGGGAAGGGGAGAATGAGCAGTTCTTC. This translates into CASSSDGEGENEQFF.

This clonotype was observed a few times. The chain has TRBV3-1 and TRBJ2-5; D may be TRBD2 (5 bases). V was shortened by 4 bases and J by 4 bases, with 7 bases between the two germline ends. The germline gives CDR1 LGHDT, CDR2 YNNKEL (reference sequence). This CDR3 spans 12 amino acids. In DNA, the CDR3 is TGTGCCAGCAGCCCGGACTCAGAGACCCAGTACTTC. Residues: CASSPDSETQYF.

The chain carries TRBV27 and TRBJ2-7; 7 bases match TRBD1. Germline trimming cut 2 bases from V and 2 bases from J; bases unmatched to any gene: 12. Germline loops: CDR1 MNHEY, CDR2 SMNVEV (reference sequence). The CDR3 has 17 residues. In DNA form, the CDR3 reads TGTGCCAGCAGTTTACGTGCCGATTACAGGGGAACCTACGAGCAGTACTTC. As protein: CASSLRADYRGTYEQYF.

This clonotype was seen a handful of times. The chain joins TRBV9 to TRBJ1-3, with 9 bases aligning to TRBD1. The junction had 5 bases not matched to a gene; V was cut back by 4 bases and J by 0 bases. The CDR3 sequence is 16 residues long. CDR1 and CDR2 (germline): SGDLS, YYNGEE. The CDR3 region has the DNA TGTGCCAGCAGCCAGGGACAGGGTCGCTCTGGAAACACCATATATTTT. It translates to CASSQGQGRSGNTIYF.

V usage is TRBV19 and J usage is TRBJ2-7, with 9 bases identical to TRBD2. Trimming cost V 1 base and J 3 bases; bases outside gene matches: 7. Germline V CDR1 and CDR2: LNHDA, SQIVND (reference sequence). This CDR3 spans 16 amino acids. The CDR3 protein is CASSIGSSGMGYEQYF. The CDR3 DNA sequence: TGTGCCAGTAGTATAGGCTCTAGCGGGATGGGCTACGAGCAGTACTTC.

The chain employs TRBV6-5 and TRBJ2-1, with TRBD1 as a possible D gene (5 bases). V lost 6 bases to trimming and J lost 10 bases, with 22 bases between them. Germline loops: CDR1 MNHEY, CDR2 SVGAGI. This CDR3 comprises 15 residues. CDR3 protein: CASRTLGLGHTEQFF. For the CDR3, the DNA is TGTGCCAGCAGGACCCTCGGCCTCGGACACACAGAGCAGTTCTTC.

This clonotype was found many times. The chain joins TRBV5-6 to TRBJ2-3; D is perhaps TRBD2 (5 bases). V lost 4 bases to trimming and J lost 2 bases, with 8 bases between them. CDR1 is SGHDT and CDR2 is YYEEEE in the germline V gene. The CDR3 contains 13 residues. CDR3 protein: CASSPGNTDTQYF. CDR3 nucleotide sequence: TGTGCCAGCAGCCCCGGGAACACAGATACGCAGTATTTT.

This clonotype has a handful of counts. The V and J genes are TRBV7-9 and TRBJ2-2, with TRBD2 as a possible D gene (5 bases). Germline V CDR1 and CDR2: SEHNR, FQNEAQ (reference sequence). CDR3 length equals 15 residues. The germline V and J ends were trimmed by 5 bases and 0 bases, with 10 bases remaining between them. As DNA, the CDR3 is TGTGCCAGCAGCGCACGGGATACGAACACCGGGGAGCTGTTTTTT. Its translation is CASSARDTNTGELFF.

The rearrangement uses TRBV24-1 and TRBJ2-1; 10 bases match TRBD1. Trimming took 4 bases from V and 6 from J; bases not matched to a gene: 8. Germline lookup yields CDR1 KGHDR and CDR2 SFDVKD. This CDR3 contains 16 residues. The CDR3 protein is CATSDHDRGRVNEQFF. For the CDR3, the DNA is TGTGCCACCAGTGACCATGACAGGGGGCGAGTCAATGAGCAGTTCTTC.

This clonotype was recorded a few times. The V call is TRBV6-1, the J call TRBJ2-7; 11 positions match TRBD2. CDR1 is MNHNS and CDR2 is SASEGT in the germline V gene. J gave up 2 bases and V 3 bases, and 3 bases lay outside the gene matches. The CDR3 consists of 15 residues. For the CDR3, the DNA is TGTGCCAGCAGTGAGGCACTAGCGGGGGCCTACGAGCAGTACTTC. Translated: CASSEALAGAYEQYF.

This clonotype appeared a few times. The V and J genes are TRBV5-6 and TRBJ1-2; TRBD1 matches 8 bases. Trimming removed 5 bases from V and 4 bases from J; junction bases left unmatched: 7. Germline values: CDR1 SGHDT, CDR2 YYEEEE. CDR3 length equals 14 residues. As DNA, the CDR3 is TGTGCCAGCAGTTCCGGGACAGGACCCTATGGCTACACCTTC. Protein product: CASSSGTGPYGYTF.

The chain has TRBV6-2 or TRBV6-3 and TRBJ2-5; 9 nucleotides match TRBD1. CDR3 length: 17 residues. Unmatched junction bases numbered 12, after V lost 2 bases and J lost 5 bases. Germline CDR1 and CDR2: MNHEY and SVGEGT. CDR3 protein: CASSYVWTGESGETQYF. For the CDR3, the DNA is TGTGCCAGCAGTTACGTCTGGACAGGGGAATCGGGGGAGACCCAGTACTTC.

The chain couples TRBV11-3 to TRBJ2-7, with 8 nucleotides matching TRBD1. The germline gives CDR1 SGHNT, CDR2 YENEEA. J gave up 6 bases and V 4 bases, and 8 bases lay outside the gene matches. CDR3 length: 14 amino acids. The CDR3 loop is CASSYPGTGAEQYF. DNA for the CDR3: TGTGCCAGCAGCTACCCCGGGACAGGAGCCGAGCAGTACTTC.

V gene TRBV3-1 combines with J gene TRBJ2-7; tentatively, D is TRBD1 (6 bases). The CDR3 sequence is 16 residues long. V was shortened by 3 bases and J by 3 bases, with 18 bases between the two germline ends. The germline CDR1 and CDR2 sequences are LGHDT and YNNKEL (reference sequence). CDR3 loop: CASSHTGQGGSYEQYF. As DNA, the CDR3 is TGTGCCAGCAGCCACACAGGACAAGGGGGAAGCTACGAGCAGTACTTC.

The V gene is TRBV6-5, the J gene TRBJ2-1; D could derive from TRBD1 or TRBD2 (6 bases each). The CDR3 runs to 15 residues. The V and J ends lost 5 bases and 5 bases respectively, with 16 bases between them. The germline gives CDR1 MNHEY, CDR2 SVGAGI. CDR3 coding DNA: TGTGCCAGCAGTCAGCTTTTCCGGGGGCACAATGAGCAGTTCTTC. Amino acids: CASSQLFRGHNEQFF.

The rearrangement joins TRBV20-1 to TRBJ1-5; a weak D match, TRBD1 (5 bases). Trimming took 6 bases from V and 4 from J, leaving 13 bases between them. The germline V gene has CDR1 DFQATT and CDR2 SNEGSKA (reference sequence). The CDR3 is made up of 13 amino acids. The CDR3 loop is CSARGPENQPQHF. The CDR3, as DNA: TGCAGTGCAAGGGGTCCCGAAAATCAGCCCCAGCATTTT.

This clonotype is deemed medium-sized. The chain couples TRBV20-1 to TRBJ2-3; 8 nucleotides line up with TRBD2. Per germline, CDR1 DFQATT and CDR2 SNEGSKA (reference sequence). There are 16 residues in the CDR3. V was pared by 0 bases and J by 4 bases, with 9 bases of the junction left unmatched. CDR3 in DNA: TGCAGTGCTAGAGATCTCAGGCGGGGGGAGGCAGATACGCAGTATTTT. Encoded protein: CSARDLRRGEADTQYF.

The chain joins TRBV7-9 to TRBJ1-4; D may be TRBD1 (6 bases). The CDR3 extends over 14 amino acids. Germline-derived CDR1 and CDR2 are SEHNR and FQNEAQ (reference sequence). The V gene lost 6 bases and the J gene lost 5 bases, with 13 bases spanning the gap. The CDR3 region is CASSRTETNEKLFF. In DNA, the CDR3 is TGTGCCAGCAGTCGGACAGAAACGAATGAAAAACTGTTTTTT.

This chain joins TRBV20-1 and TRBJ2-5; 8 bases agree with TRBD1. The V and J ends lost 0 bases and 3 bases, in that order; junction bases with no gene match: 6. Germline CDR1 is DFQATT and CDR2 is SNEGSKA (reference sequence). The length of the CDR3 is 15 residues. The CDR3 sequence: CSARENRGTEETQYF. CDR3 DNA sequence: TGCAGTGCTAGAGAGAACAGGGGGACAGAAGAGACCCAGTACTTC.

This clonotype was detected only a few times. This CDR3 is CASGWGVRQYF. The CDR3 DNA reads as TGTGCCAGCGGGTGGGGCGTAAGGCAGTATTTT. The chain has TRBV7-6 and TRBJ2-3; weak D call: TRBD1 (5 bases). CDR1 SGHVS and CDR2 FNYEAQ come from the germline V gene. This CDR3 has 11 residues. Trimming removed 8 bases from V and 11 bases from J, with 14 bases in between.

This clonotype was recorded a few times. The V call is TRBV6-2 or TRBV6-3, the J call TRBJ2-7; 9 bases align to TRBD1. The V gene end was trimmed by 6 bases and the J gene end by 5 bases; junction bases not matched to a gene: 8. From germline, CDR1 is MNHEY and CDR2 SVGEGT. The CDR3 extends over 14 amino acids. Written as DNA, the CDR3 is TGTGCCAGCAGCTCAAGACAGGGGGGTAACGAGCAGTACTTC. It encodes CASSSRQGGNEQYF.